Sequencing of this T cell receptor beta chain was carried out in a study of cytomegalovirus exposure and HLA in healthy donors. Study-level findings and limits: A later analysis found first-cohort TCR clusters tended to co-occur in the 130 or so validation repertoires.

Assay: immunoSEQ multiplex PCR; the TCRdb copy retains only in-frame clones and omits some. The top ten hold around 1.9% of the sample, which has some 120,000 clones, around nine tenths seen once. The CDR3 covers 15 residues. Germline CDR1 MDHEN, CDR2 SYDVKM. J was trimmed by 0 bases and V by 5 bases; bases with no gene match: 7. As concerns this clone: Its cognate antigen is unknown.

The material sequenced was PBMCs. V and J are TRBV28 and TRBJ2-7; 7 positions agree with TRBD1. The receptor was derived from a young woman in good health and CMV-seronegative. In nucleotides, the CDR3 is TGTGCCAGCAGTCCTTTCAGGGACAGCTCCTACGAGCAGTACTTC. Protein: CASSPFRDSSYEQYF.